Listed below are T cell receptor beta chains from one sample, sequenced in a study of blood T cells in healthy people across ages. TCRdb re-analysed the 5' RACE reads in MiXCR, keeping a single row per CDR3 protein. The sample yields roughly 800,000 distinct CDR3 sequences, 36% seen once. The sequencing input was blood. All receptors come from a man aged 18 to 30 in good health. The CDR3 runs from the conserved cysteine through the conserved F or W. Fields, in order: clone size, D gene, J gene, V gene, CDR3 protein, CDR3 DNA. The D gene is left open where the match is weak. Part of the rows lack a size; the others show once, few, many or a class for expanded clones.

NA,NA,TRBJ1-1,TRBV7-2,CASSLVGAGNTEAFF,TGTGCCAGCAGCTTAGTAGGGGCAGGCAACACTGAAGCTTTCTTT
NA,TRBD1,TRBJ1-2,TRBV4-3,CASSTTGTGDYGYTF,TGCGCCAGCAGCACCACCGGGACAGGGGATTATGGCTACACCTTC
NA,TRBD1,TRBJ1-2,TRBV27,CASSAGTGPYGYTF,TGTGCCAGCAGTGCAGGGACAGGGCCCTATGGCTACACCTTC
NA,NA,TRBJ2-5,TRBV20-1,CSAHRTQETQYF,TGCAGTGCTCACAGGACCCAAGAGACCCAGTACTTC
NA,TRBD1,TRBJ2-5,TRBV7-2,CASSFQTGAGETQYF,TGTGCCAGCAGCTTCCAGACAGGGGCTGGGGAGACCCAGTACTTC
NA,NA,TRBJ1-5,TRBV6-2/TRBV6-3,CASSRGVNQPQHF,TGTGCCAGCAGTCGAGGAGTCAATCAGCCCCAGCATTTT
few,TRBD1,TRBJ1-2,TRBV2,CASSYGTGDLGDGYTF,TGTGCCAGCAGCTACGGGACAGGCGACCTCGGGGATGGCTACACCTTC
few,NA,TRBJ2-7,TRBV20-1,CSADKRGAAYNEQYF,TGCAGTGCCGACAAACGCGGTGCTGCCTACAATGAGCAGTACTTC
NA,TRBD1,TRBJ1-1,TRBV12-3/TRBV12-4,CASSKQGRPEAFF,TGTGCCAGCAGCAAACAGGGGAGGCCTGAAGCTTTCTTT
NA,NA,TRBJ2-7,TRBV2,CASNYRTGSSYEQYF,TGTGCCAGCAACTACCGGACGGGTAGCTCCTACGAGCAGTACTTC
once,NA,TRBJ2-3,TRBV5-1,CASSLHDAQYF,TGCGCCAGCAGCTTACATGATGCGCAGTATTTT
few,NA,TRBJ1-1,TRBV20-1,CSARGQLTEAFF,TGCAGTGCTAGAGGTCAGCTCACTGAAGCTTTCTTT
NA,NA,TRBJ2-7,TRBV2,CASSEGDSLTYEQYF,TGTGCCAGCAGTGAGGGAGACAGCCTCACCTACGAGCAGTACTTC
NA,NA,TRBJ2-3,TRBV12-3/TRBV12-4,CASSLDSGLRTDMQYF,TGTGCCAGCAGTTTAGACAGCGGATTGAGAACAGATATGCAGTATTTT
many,TRBD1,TRBJ1-4,TRBV29-1,CSVRDRTNEKLFF,TGCAGCGTTCGGGACAGGACTAATGAAAAACTGTTTTTT
NA,NA,TRBJ2-3,TRBV27,CASSPAQDTQYF,TGTGCCAGCAGTCCGGCACAAGATACGCAGTATTTT